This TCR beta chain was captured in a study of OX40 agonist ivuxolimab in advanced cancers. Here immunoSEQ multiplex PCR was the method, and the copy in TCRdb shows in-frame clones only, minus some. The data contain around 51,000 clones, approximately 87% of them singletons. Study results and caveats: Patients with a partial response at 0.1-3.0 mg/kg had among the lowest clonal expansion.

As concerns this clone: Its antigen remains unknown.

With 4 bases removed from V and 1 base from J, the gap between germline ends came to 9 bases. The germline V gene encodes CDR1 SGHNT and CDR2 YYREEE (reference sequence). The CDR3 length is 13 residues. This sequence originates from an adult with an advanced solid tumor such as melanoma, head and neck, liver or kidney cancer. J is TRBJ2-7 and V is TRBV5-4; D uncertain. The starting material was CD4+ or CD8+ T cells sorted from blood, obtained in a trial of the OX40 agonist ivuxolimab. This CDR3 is CASSPGDSYEQYF. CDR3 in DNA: TGTGCCAGCAGCCCTGGAGATTCCTACGAGCAGTACTTC.